Listed here is a single TCR beta chain. TCRdb's copy holds only in-frame clones and misses some; the assay was immunoSEQ multiplex PCR. The table lists about 320,000 clones, around 85% of them singletons. This CDR3 is built from 17 residues. Per germline, CDR1 KGHSY and CDR2 FQNENV. V shed 4 bases and J 6 bases; nucleotides not matched to a gene: 7. These data are taken from a study of blood T cell repertoires in COVID-19. Study context: Samples of COVID-19 (acute and convalescent) were obtained from the United States, Italy and Spain. Sources were T cells, B-cell-depleted T cells, or PBMCs; the material itself was cDNA or gDNA.

Individuals drawn from about two dozen US areas were about 18 to 95 years old. A COVID-19 case had been met by exposed participants during the 2 weeks before study entry. The receptor's source is a woman in her thirties who had been exposed to COVID-19. The rearrangement uses TRBV16 and TRBJ2-1, with 15 bases that match TRBD2. The sequenced sample consisted of PBMCs or T cells enriched from blood (not recorded which). The CDR3 region is CASSRRGLAGGVNEQFF. DNA of the CDR3: TGTGCCAGCAGCCGCCGGGGACTAGCGGGGGGCGTCAATGAGCAGTTCTTC.